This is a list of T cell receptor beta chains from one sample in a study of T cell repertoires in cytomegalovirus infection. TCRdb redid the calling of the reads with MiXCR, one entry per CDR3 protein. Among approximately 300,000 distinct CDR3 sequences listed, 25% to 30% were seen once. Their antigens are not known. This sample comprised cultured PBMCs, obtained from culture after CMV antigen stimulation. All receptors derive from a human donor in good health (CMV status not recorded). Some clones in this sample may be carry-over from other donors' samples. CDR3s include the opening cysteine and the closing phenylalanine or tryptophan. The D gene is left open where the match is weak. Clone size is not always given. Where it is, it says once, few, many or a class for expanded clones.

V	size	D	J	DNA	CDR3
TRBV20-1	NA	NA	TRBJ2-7	TGCAGTGCTAGAGCCCCTTCCGAGCAGTACTTC	CSARAPSEQYF
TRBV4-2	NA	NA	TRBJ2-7	TGTGCCAGCAGCCAAGATTTAGACCGTGGATACGAGCAGTACTTC	CASSQDLDRGYEQYF
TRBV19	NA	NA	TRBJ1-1	TGTGCCAGTAGTATAAGTCCGGGACCCCAGAACACTGAAGCTTTCTTT	CASSISPGPQNTEAFF
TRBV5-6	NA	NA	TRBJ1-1	TGTGCCAGCAGCCTGGAGAGGGCCCTAACTGAAGCTTTCTTT	CASSLERALTEAFF
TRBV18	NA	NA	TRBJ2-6	TGTGCCAGCTCACCACAGTACTCTGGGGCCAACGTCCTGACTTTC	CASSPQYSGANVLTF
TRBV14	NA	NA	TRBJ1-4	TGTGCCAGCAGCCTTGGGGAAACAACTAATGAAAAACTGTTTTTT	CASSLGETTNEKLFF
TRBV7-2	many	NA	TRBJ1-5	TGTGCCAGCAGCCGCGAAGAGCTCCTTAGCAATCAGCCCCAGCATTTT	CASSREELLSNQPQHF
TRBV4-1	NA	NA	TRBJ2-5	TGCGCCAGCAGCCAAGCGGATAGAGAGACCCAGTACTTC	CASSQADRETQYF
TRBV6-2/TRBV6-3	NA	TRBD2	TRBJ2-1	TGTGCCAGCAGTTACTCTAGCGGGGGCCATTCATTGGAGCAGTTCTTC	CASSYSSGGHSLEQFF
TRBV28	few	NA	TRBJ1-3	TGTGCCAGCAGTTTTAGAAACACCATATATTTT	CASSFRNTIYF
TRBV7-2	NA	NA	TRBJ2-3	TGTGCCAGCAGCCGCCGGACTACCACGCAGTATTTT	CASSRRTTTQYF
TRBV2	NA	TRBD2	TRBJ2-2	TGTGCCAGCAGTGCGACTAGCGGGAGGGCCGGGGACACCGGGGAGCTGTTTTTT	CASSATSGRAGDTGELFF
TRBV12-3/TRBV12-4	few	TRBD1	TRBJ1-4	TGTGCCAGCACCCCCCGGACAGGGGGAGGTGAAAAACTGTTTTTT	CASTPRTGGGEKLFF
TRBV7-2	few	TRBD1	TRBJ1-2	TGTGCCAGCAGCTTAGCCGCCAGGGGGTCCGGTGGCTACACCTTC	CASSLAARGSGGYTF
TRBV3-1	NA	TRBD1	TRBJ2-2	TGTGCCAGCACTCCCAGGGGGCGGGACACCGGGGAGCTGTTTTTT	CASTPRGRDTGELFF
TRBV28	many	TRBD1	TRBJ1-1	TGTGCCAGCAGTCCGGCCGGGACAGCCAACACTGAAGCTTTCTTT	CASSPAGTANTEAFF
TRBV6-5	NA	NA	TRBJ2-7	TGTGCCAGCAGTTACTCGAGCAGCTCCTACGAGCAGTACTTC	CASSYSSSSYEQYF
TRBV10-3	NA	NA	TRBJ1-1	TGTGCCATCAGTGAGGGTGAAACTGAAGCTTTCTTT	CAISEGETEAFF
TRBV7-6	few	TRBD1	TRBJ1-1	TGTGCCAGCAGCTTAGCCCAGGGGGCGAAGAACACTGAAGCTTTCTTT	CASSLAQGAKNTEAFF
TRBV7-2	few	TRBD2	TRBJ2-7	TGTGCCAGCAGCCCAACCTCCGGGACTAGAATTGAGCAGTACTTC	CASSPTSGTRIEQYF
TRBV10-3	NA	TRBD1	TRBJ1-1	TGTGCCATCAGGGACAGGGAAAACACTGAAGCTTTCTTT	CAIRDRENTEAFF
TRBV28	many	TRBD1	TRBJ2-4	TGTGCCAGCAGTTTTTGGTCAGGGGGACCCAAAAACATTCAGTACTTC	CASSFWSGGPKNIQYF
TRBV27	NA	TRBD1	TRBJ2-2	TGTGCCAGCAGCGACAGGGGCAGGGAGCTGTTTTTT	CASSDRGRELFF
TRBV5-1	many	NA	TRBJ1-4	TGCGCCAGCAGCTTGTCGGACGGAGGGGGTAATGAAAAACTGTTTTTT	CASSLSDGGGNEKLFF
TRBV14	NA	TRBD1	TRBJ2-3	TGTGCCAGCAGCCACTGGACAGGGAGCACAGATACGCAGTATTTT	CASSHWTGSTDTQYF
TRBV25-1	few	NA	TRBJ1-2	TGTGCCAGCAGTGTTCCAGGCTATGGCTACACCTTC	CASSVPGYGYTF
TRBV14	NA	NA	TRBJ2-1	TGTGCCAGCAGCCAATCAAACCTCAATGAGCAGTTCTTC	CASSQSNLNEQFF
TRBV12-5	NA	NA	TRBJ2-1	TGTGCTAGTGGTGTATCTAGGACCCAGTTCTTC	CASGVSRTQFF
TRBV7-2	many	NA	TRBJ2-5	TGTGCCAGCAGCTTAGTTCGTCGAGAGACCCAGTACTTC	CASSLVRRETQYF
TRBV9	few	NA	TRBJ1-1	TGTGCCAGCAGCGTATCGGGACGGCTGAACACTGAAGCTTTCTTT	CASSVSGRLNTEAFF
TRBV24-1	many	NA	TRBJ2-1	TGTGCCACCAGTGATTTTCCTAGAATCAATGAGCAGTTCTTC	CATSDFPRINEQFF
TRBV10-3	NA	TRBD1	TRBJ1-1	TGTGCCATCAGCGACTCCAGGGGGCAAACTGAAGCTTTCTTT	CAISDSRGQTEAFF
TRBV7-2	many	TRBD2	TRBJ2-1	TGTGCCAGCACCCCAAGGGCCGCGGCTAGCGGTAGGGTCGGTGAGCAGTTCTTC	CASTPRAAASGRVGEQFF
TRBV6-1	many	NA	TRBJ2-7	TGTGCCAGTAGATGGTATTCTTGGGACGGATTACTCGACGAGCAGTACTTC	CASRWYSWDGLLDEQYF
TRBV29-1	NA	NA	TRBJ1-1	TGCAGCTCCCGAGAAGGCCAGCGGAACACTGAAGCTTTCTTT	CSSREGQRNTEAFF
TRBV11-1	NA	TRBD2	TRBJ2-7	TGTGCCAGCAGCCTCCTCCCGAGCGGGAGAAGCGAGCAGTACTTC	CASSLLPSGRSEQYF
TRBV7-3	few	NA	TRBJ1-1	TGTGCCAGCAGCTTAAACCCTGGGACGACTGAAGCTTTCTTT	CASSLNPGTTEAFF
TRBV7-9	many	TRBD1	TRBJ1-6	TGTGCCAGCAGCCCGAACAGGGGTAATTCACCCCTCCACTTT	CASSPNRGNSPLHF
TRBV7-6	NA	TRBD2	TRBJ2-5	TGTGCCAGCAGTTCAGGGCGGGGGTCCATTCTTCAAGAGACCCAGTACTTC	CASSSGRGSILQETQYF
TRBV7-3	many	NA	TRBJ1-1	TGTGCCAGCAGTTCGACAGGCGGGATGAACACTGAAGCTTTCTTT	CASSSTGGMNTEAFF
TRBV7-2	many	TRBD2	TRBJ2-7	TGTGCCAGCAGCTTAGACGGGAGGTACAGCGAGCAGTACTTC	CASSLDGRYSEQYF
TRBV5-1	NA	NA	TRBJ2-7	TGCGCCAGCAGTATGGTCCAGCCCTACGAGCAGTACTTC	CASSMVQPYEQYF
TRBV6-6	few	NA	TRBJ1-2	TGTGCCAGCACTGCCGGAAAAGCAGTCCTCAACTATGGCTACACCTTC	CASTAGKAVLNYGYTF
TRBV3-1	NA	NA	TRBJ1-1	TGTGCCAGCAGCCGCGTGGGGGCCACTGAAGCTTTCTTT	CASSRVGATEAFF
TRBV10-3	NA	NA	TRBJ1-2	TGTGCCATCAGTGAGGGGGGTTTGGGCAGGCAGGCTGGCTACACCTTC	CAISEGGLGRQAGYTF
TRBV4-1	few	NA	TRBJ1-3	TGCGCCAGCAGCCAAGACGACGGGAATGGAAACACCATATATTTT	CASSQDDGNGNTIYF
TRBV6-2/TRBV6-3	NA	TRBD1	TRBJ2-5	TGTGCCAGCAGTTTCCGGACAGGGGAGACCCAGTACTTC	CASSFRTGETQYF
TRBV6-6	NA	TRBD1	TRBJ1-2	TGTGCCAGCAGTTACGGGGGACAGGGCGTCTATGGCTACACCTTC	CASSYGGQGVYGYTF
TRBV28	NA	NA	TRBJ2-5	TGTGCCAGCAGTTTGTTCGGAGAGACCCAGTACTTC	CASSLFGETQYF
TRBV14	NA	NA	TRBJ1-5	TGTGCCAGCAGCCATCAAGGCAACAGAAGCAATCAGCCCCAGCATTTT	CASSHQGNRSNQPQHF
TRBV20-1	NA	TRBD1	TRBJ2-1	TGCAGTGCTACCCCGACAGGGGGCGATATTTACAATGAGCAGTTCTTC	CSATPTGGDIYNEQFF
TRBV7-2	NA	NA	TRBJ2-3	TGTGCCAGCAGCTCAAGGGGTCGGAGGGGCACAGATACGCAGTATTTT	CASSSRGRRGTDTQYF
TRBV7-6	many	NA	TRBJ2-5	TGTGCCAGCAGCCCTTCCTATGGGGAGACCCAGTACTTC	CASSPSYGETQYF
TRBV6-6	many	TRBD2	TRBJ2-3	TGTGCCTCGGGAGGGTGGGCAGATACGCAGTATTTT	CASGGWADTQYF
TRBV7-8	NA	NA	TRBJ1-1	TGTGCCAGCAGCTTAAAAGTGATGAAAACTGAAGCTTTCTTT	CASSLKVMKTEAFF